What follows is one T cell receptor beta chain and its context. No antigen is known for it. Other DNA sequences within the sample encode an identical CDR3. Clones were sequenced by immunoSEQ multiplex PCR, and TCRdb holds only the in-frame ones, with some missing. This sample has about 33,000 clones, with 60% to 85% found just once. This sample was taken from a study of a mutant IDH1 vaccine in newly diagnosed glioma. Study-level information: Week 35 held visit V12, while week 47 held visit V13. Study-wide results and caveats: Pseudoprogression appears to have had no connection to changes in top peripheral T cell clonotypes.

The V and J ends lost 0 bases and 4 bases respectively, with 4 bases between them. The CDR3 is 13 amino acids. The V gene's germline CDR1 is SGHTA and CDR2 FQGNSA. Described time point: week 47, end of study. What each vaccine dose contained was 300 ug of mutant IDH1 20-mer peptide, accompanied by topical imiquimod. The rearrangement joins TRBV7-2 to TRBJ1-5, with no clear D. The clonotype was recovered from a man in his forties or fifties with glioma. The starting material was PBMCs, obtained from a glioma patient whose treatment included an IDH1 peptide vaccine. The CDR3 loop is CASSLALNQPQHF. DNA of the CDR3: TGTGCCAGCAGCTTAGCCCTAAATCAGCCCCAGCATTTT.